This entry describes one T cell receptor beta chain. Its target is unknown. This specimen belongs to a study of cytomegalovirus exposure and HLA in healthy donors. Broader study findings: Over 150 TCR beta chains were listed as cytomegalovirus-associated. The study dropped some indistinguishable V segments, TRBV6-2 and TRBV6-3 among them. Among TCR sequences, most were rare, though some public TCRs appeared in many donors.

The V gene lost 4 bases and the J gene lost 4 bases, with 17 bases spanning the gap. In germline, CDR1 is SGHRS, CDR2 YFSETQ. CDR3 size: 15 residues. With 60 Vbeta and 13 Jbeta primers, the PCR was carried out. Method: immunoSEQ multiplex PCR; TCRdb's copy keeps in-frame clones and lacks some. The profile shows over 100,000 clones, roughly 78% of them singletons. This rearrangement joins TRBV5-1 to TRBJ1-1; D might be TRBD1 (6 bases). The source is a woman in her thirties in good health and CMV-seropositive. Sequenced material: PBMCs. The CDR3 here is CASSPDRLGSTEAFF. CDR3 DNA: TGCGCCAGCAGCCCTGACAGGTTAGGTAGCACTGAAGCTTTCTTT.